These 24 T cell receptor beta chains share one sample of origin, sequenced in a study of CD8+ T cells in alopecia areata. Extracted RNA was reverse transcribed into cDNA, the sequencing template. The table came from immunoSEQ multiplex PCR; TCRdb's copy has only in-frame clones and leaves some out. The table lists about 140,000 clones, 51% of them singletons. The specimen comprised CD4+ T cells sorted from blood, sampled at week 0. The receptors stem from a human donor with alopecia areata.

V is TRBV30 and J is TRBJ2-7, with TRBD1 identical over 9 bases. Germline trimming cut 4 bases from V and 5 bases from J; bases unmatched to any gene: 12. In germline, CDR1 is GTSNPN, CDR2 SVGIG (reference sequence). The CDR3 loop spans 15 amino acids. CDR3 DNA sequence: TGTGCCTGGACAAGCGGGGACAGGGTCAGGAACGAGCAGTACTTC. Translation: CAWTSGDRVRNEQYF.

J is TRBJ1-5 and V is TRBV28; 7 nucleotides agree with TRBD1. Trimming at V came to 8 bases and at J to 4 bases, leaving 14 bases not matched to a gene. CDR1 MDHEN and CDR2 SYDVKM come from the germline V gene. There are 16 residues in the CDR3. The CDR3 DNA is TGTGCCAGCGCTACACAAATGACAGGGATGAATCAGCCCCAGCATTTT. The encoded protein is CASATQMTGMNQPQHF.

This clone appeared a single time. This chain uses TRBV28 with TRBJ2-5; no clear D. The germline CDR1 and CDR2 sequences are MDHEN and SYDVKM. V lost 2 bases and J lost 5, with 9 bases in between. This CDR3 region has 13 residues. The CDR3 bases are TGTGCCAGCAGTTTAGGGATCCTGGAGACCCAGTACTTC. It translates to CASSLGILETQYF.

This clone was seen only a few times. The chain has TRBV12-5 and TRBJ1-5, with TRBD1 identical over 7 bases. CDR3 size: 15 residues. Looked up from germline, CDR1 is LGHNT and CDR2 is FRNRAP. V lost 0 bases to trimming and J lost 5 bases; unmatched junction nucleotides: 4. Here the CDR3 reads CASGLVQDRDQPQHF. DNA of the CDR3: TGTGCTAGTGGTTTGGTACAAGACAGGGATCAGCCCCAGCATTTT.

This clone has more than one count but fewer than ten. V gene TRBV5-6 combines with J gene TRBJ2-5, with 8 nucleotides matching TRBD2. Germline trimming cut 5 bases from V and 2 bases from J; bases unmatched to any gene: 17. Germline CDR1 SGHDT, CDR2 YYEEEE. The CDR3 is 18 amino acids. The CDR3: CASRFTSGPQRGQETQYF. CDR3 DNA: TGTGCCAGCAGATTTACTAGCGGACCTCAACGCGGACAAGAGACCCAGTACTTC. The variable domain in full, completed from reference TRBV5-6 and TRBJ2-5, reads DAGVTQSPTHLIKTRGQQVTLRCSPKSGHDTVSWYQQALGQGPQFIFQYYEEEERQRGNFPDRFSGHQFPNYSSELNVNALLLGDSALYLCASRFTSGPQRGQETQYFGPGTRLLVL.

The rearrangement joins TRBV5-6 to TRBJ2-6; the match to TRBD1 covers 8 bases. There are 16 residues in the CDR3. Germline CDR1 and CDR2: SGHDT and YYEEEE. V lost 4 bases to trimming and J lost 2 bases; unmatched junction nucleotides: 5. CDR3 DNA sequence: TGTGCCAGCAGCGGGACAGGACTCACTGGGGCCAACGTCCTGACTTTC. This encodes CASSGTGLTGANVLTF.

CDR3 sequence (DNA): TGTGCCTGGTACAGGGTTGGCTACACCTTC. This translates into CAWYRVGYTF. V gene TRBV30 combines with J gene TRBJ1-2; a possible D gene is TRBD1 (6 bases). The CDR3 length is 10 residues. Germline CDR1 reads GTSNPN; CDR2 reads SVGIG (reference sequence). V was shortened by 5 bases and J by 7 bases, with 8 bases between the two germline ends. The full variable domain, rest sourced from reference TRBV30 and TRBJ1-2, is SQTIHQWPATLVQPVGSPLSLECTVEGTSNPNLYWYRQAAGRGLQLLFYSVGIGQISSEVPQNLSASRPQDRQFILSSKKLLLSDSGFYLCAWYRVGYTFGSGTRLTVV.

The rearrangement links TRBV4-2 to TRBJ2-2, with TRBD1 matching 8 bases. The CDR3 contains 15 residues. Trimming took 7 bases from V and 3 from J; bases not matched to a gene: 7. The germline CDR1 and CDR2 sequences are LGHNA and YNFKEQ. The CDR3 sequence is CASTPGQGYTGELFF. The CDR3 DNA is TGTGCCAGCACCCCCGGACAGGGATACACCGGGGAGCTGTTTTTT.

V is TRBV27 and J is TRBJ2-7; TRBD2 matches at 7 bases. The V and J ends lost 2 bases and 0 bases, in that order; junction bases with no gene match: 10. The CDR3 is 17 residues long. Germline-derived CDR1 and CDR2 are MNHEY and SMNVEV (reference sequence). CDR3 in DNA: TGTGCCAGCAGTTTAACCGCTCCCGGGAGGAGCTCCTACGAGCAGTACTTC. It specifies CASSLTAPGRSSYEQYF.

The chain employs TRBV6-1 and TRBJ1-2; 7 nucleotides match TRBD1. Germline V gene sequence: CDR1 MNHNS, CDR2 SASEGT. The CDR3 is made up of 16 amino acids. The trim removed 3 bases at V and 3 bases at J, leaving 10 bases unmatched. CDR3 region: CASSEFGTEEHYGYTF. CDR3 in DNA: TGTGCCAGCAGTGAGTTCGGGACAGAGGAGCACTATGGCTACACCTTC.

This clone was picked up a small number of times. The J gene is TRBJ2-3, the V gene TRBV29-1; D is possibly TRBD1 (6 bases). Trimming took off 5 bases at V and 3 bases at J, with 12 bases between the two ends. Germline-derived CDR1 and CDR2 are SQVTM and ANQGSEA. CDR3 length: 13 amino acids. Here the CDR3 reads CSVTRTETDTQYF. The CDR3 coding sequence is TGCAGCGTTACTAGGACAGAAACAGATACGCAGTATTTT.

This clone was found many times. The gene calls are TRBV6-5 and TRBJ2-4; D uncertain. CDR3 length equals 14 residues. Trimming stripped 4 bases from V and 0 bases from J, with 7 bases between. CDR1 is MNHEY, CDR2 SVGAGI, per germline. The CDR3 DNA is TGTGCCAGCAGTTCGACCGTAGCCAAAAACATTCAGTACTTC. Translation gives CASSSTVAKNIQYF.

J is TRBJ1-5 and V is TRBV6-1; no reliable D call. The CDR3 length is 12 residues. Germline V lookup: CDR1 MNHNS, CDR2 SASEGT. V lost 6 bases, J lost 4 bases, and 7 bases lay in between. The CDR3 nucleotides read TGTGCCAGCAGAAACTTTAATCAGCCCCAGCATTTT. This translates into CASRNFNQPQHF.

The rearrangement joins TRBV23-1 to TRBJ2-1; TRBD1 might be the D (6 bases). TRBV23-1 is an open reading frame whose function is uncertain. V lost 4 bases and J 7 bases, leaving 11 bases between the germline ends. The CDR3 is made up of 13 amino acids. The CDR3 sequence is CASSRLTGNEQFF. CDR3 sequence (DNA): TGCGCCAGCAGTCGCCTAACAGGGAATGAGCAGTTCTTC.

The chain links TRBV7-2 to TRBJ2-7, with unresolved D. The CDR3 is 14 residues long. Trimming stripped 1 base from V and 9 bases from J, with 16 bases between. Per the germline V gene, CDR1 is SGHTA and CDR2 is FQGNSA. CDR3 sequence reads: CASSLGGDKRRQYF. CDR3 nucleotide sequence: TGTGCCAGCAGCTTAGGCGGAGACAAGAGGCGGCAGTACTTC. The variable domain in full, completed from reference TRBV7-2 and TRBJ2-7, reads GAGVSQSPSNKVTEKGKDVELRCDPISGHTALYWYRQSLGQGLEFLIYFQGNSAPDKSGLPSDRFSAERTGGSVSTLTIQRTQQEDSAVYLCASSLGGDKRRQYFGPGTRLTVT.

The V gene is TRBV15, the J gene TRBJ2-3; D is ambiguous. Trimming cost V 2 bases and J 2 bases, with 8 bases left between them. This CDR3 is built from 14 residues. CDR1 and CDR2 from the germline V gene are LNHNV and YYDKDF (reference sequence). For the CDR3, the DNA is TGTGCCACCAGCAGATTCACCACCACAGATACGCAGTATTTT. This sequence encodes CATSRFTTTDTQYF.

The V and J genes are TRBV30 and TRBJ1-5, with 8 bases that match TRBD1. The V and J ends lost 2 bases and 7 bases, in that order; junction bases with no gene match: 4. This CDR3 comprises 13 residues. Germline V gene lookup returns CDR1 GTSNPN and CDR2 SVGIG (reference sequence). In nucleotides, the CDR3 is TGTGCCTGGAGTCAGGACAGGGCCCAGCCCCAGCATTTT. Amino acids: CAWSQDRAQPQHF.

This clone was seen a handful of times. The chain carries TRBV7-2 and TRBJ2-1, with 14 bases identical to TRBD2. The CDR3 loop spans 16 amino acids. Trimming at V came to 4 bases and at J to 7 bases, leaving 6 bases not matched to a gene. The germline CDR1 and CDR2 sequences are SGHTA and FQGNSA. The CDR3, as DNA: TGTGCCAGCAGCTCTCGGACTAGCGGGAGGACGAATGAGCAGTTCTTC. Protein: CASSSRTSGRTNEQFF.

The chain couples TRBV29-1 to TRBJ2-2; TRBD2 matches 15 bases. The CDR3 runs to 15 residues. Germline assignment: CDR1 SQVTM and CDR2 ANQGSEA. V dropped 8 bases and J dropped 3; count of bases not matched to a gene: 4. The CDR3 coding sequence is TGCAGCACCCGGACTAGCGGGGGGGACACCGGGGAGCTGTTTTTT. Translation: CSTRTSGGDTGELFF.

The rearrangement joins TRBV19 to TRBJ1-1, with D possibly being TRBD1 (5 bases). Germline CDR1 and CDR2: LNHDA and SQIVND (reference sequence). The V gene lost 6 bases and the J gene lost 6 bases, with 17 bases spanning the gap. This CDR3 contains 14 residues. Written as DNA, the CDR3 is TGTGCCAGTAGCACCTCTACGACAGCGCCTGAAGCTTTCTTT. This codes for CASSTSTTAPEAFF.

A few counts support this clone. The genes are TRBV30 and TRBJ1-2; the match to TRBD1 covers 8 bases. Germline V gene sequence: CDR1 GTSNPN, CDR2 SVGIG (reference sequence). CDR3 length: 13 amino acids. V shed 8 bases, J shed 1 base, and the junction held 6 bases outside the gene matches. The CDR3 loop reads CAGRQGSNYGYTF. The CDR3 DNA sequence: TGTGCCGGACGACAGGGGAGTAACTATGGCTACACCTTC.

This chain uses TRBV5-1 with TRBJ2-1; TRBD2 agrees at 8 bases. The CDR3 totals 15 residues. V shed 3 bases and J 8 bases; nucleotides not matched to a gene: 10. Germline V lookup: CDR1 SGHRS, CDR2 YFSETQ. This chain's CDR3 is CASSSDGAGGDEQFF. The CDR3 DNA sequence: TGCGCCAGCAGCTCCGATGGCGCGGGAGGCGATGAGCAGTTCTTC.

This clone has only a few counts. The chain recombines TRBV19 with TRBJ2-2, with a possible D match to TRBD1 (6 bases). Germline CDR1 LNHDA, CDR2 SQIVND (reference sequence). CDR3 length: 14 amino acids. V lost 6 bases and J lost 0, with 8 bases in between. In DNA form, the CDR3 reads TGTGCCAGTAGGGACAGCGCGAACACCGGGGAGCTGTTTTTT. This gives the protein CASRDSANTGELFF.

The rearrangement links TRBV7-2 to TRBJ2-5; D gene unclear. Trimming took off 11 bases at V and 1 base at J, with 17 bases between the two ends. The CDR3 consists of 14 residues. CDR1 and CDR2 (germline): SGHTA, FQGNSA. The CDR3 loop is CASGVGRAQETQYF. Written as DNA, the CDR3 is TGTGCCTCTGGGGTGGGAAGGGCCCAAGAGACCCAGTACTTC. Full variable domain (rest looked up from reference TRBV7-2 and TRBJ2-5): GAGVSQSPSNKVTEKGKDVELRCDPISGHTALYWYRQSLGQGLEFLIYFQGNSAPDKSGLPSDRFSAERTGGSVSTLTIQRTQQEDSAVYLCASGVGRAQETQYFGPGTRLLVL.